Following are 26 T cell receptor beta chains from one sample sequenced in a study of cytomegalovirus exposure and HLA in healthy donors. It was with 60 Vbeta and 13 Jbeta primers that the PCR ran. The assay was immunoSEQ multiplex PCR, and TCRdb's table has in-frame clones only and misses some. The sample holds around 100,000 clones; under 85% are singletons and the top ten take 4% to 5.5%. Sequenced: PBMCs. All receptors derive from a man between 25 and 39 years old in good health and CMV-seropositive.

The rearrangement joins TRBV5-6 to TRBJ2-7; 8 positions match TRBD1. Germline assignment: CDR1 SGHDT and CDR2 YYEEEE. This CDR3 has 16 amino acids. V lost 3 bases to trimming and J lost 5 bases; unmatched junction nucleotides: 13. This CDR3 is CASSSLTGAYLNEQYF. The CDR3 DNA is TGTGCCAGCAGCTCATTGACAGGGGCCTATTTGAACGAGCAGTACTTC.

The gene calls are TRBV9 and TRBJ2-7; D unclear. The CDR3 runs to 14 residues. Trimming removed 2 bases at V and 1 base at J, with 10 bases between. Per the germline V gene, CDR1 is SGDLS and CDR2 is YYNGEE. This chain's CDR3 is CASSVEDTSYEQYF. For the CDR3, the DNA is TGTGCCAGCAGCGTTGAAGACACTTCCTACGAGCAGTACTTC.

The chain carries TRBV5-1 and TRBJ2-3, with 7 bases aligning to TRBD2. V was clipped by 4 bases and J by 4 bases; unmatched bases: 12. This CDR3 is 16 amino acids long. From germline, CDR1 is SGHRS and CDR2 YFSETQ. The CDR3 DNA sequence: TGCGCCAGCAGCCCCGGGAGGCGAGGGGCGGCAGATACGCAGTATTTT. Translated, it gives CASSPGRRGAADTQYF.

This sequence joins TRBV30 and TRBJ2-4; D is unresolved. From germline, CDR1 is GTSNPN and CDR2 SVGIG (reference sequence). V was cut by 1 base and J by 5 bases, with 12 bases left in between. The CDR3 loop spans 14 amino acids. The CDR3 here is CAWSAPAGENIQYF. The CDR3 DNA sequence: TGTGCCTGGAGTGCCCCCGCCGGAGAAAACATTCAGTACTTC. The full variable domain, rest sourced from reference TRBV30 and TRBJ2-4, is SQTIHQWPATLVQPVGSPLSLECTVEGTSNPNLYWYRQAAGRGLQLLFYSVGIGQISSEVPQNLSASRPQDRQFILSSKKLLLSDSGFYLCAWSAPAGENIQYFGAGTRLSVL.

The chain uses TRBV9 and TRBJ1-1; D not certain. Germline CDR1 is SGDLS and CDR2 is YYNGEE. The CDR3 runs to 12 residues. The V gene lost 3 bases and the J gene lost 0 bases, with 3 bases spanning the gap. The CDR3 sequence: CASSAVNTEAFF. Written as DNA, the CDR3 is TGTGCCAGCAGCGCAGTGAACACTGAAGCTTTCTTT.

The chain couples TRBV28 to TRBJ2-5; D is perhaps TRBD1 (6 bases). V was pared by 7 bases and J by 0 bases, with 15 bases between. The germline CDR1 and CDR2 sequences are MDHEN and SYDVKM. The CDR3 consists of 15 residues. The CDR3 region has the DNA TGTGCCAGCACCCAAAGGGGACAAGACCAAGAGACCCAGTACTTC. Translation: CASTQRGQDQETQYF.

The rearrangement uses TRBV5-1 and TRBJ2-7; 7 nucleotides align to TRBD2. The CDR3 length is 15 residues. Looked up from germline, CDR1 is SGHRS and CDR2 is YFSETQ. The J segment lost 4 bases and the V segment lost 4 bases, leaving 11 bases of the junction unmatched. In nucleotides, the CDR3 is TGCGCCAGCAGCAGAGCTAGCGGACCGACATACGAGCAGTACTTC. It specifies CASSRASGPTYEQYF.

V gene TRBV2 combines with J gene TRBJ1-2; a weak D match, TRBD1 (5 bases). This CDR3 is built from 14 residues. Germline values: CDR1 SNHLY, CDR2 FYNNEI. Trimming cost V 7 bases and J 2 bases, with 14 bases left between them. The CDR3 sequence: CASTVIGANYGYTF. The CDR3, as DNA: TGTGCCAGCACTGTGATAGGGGCAAACTATGGCTACACCTTC.

The chain employs TRBV7-8 and TRBJ2-3; TRBD2 agrees at 8 bases. V shed 2 bases and J 5 bases; nucleotides not matched to a gene: 9. CDR1 is SGHVS and CDR2 is FQNEAQ in the germline V gene. The CDR3 length is 16 residues. The CDR3 DNA is TGTGCCAGCAGCTTAAAGCGGGGGCTTGGGGGAGATACGCAGTATTTT. Its protein product is CASSLKRGLGGDTQYF.

This rearrangement joins TRBV11-3 to TRBJ2-3; D perhaps matches TRBD2 (6 bases). With 5 bases removed from V and 6 bases from J, the gap between germline ends came to 12 bases. This CDR3 comprises 13 residues. Germline CDR1 and CDR2: SGHNT and YENEEA. The CDR3 nucleotides read TGTGCCAGCAGCACTAGCCGAGGGGATACGCAGTATTTT. Its translation is CASSTSRGDTQYF.

V is TRBV15 and J is TRBJ1-2; 9 positions match TRBD1. The ends lost 3 bases at V and 6 bases at J; junction bases unmatched: 5. The CDR3 is 14 residues long. Looked up from germline, CDR1 is LNHNV and CDR2 is YYDKDF (reference sequence). For the CDR3, the DNA is TGTGCCACCAGCAGTGGGGACAGGGTGAATGGCTACACCTTC. It codes for CATSSGDRVNGYTF.

This clone turned up a few times. An end of the junction does not agree with germline; a read error may underlie this. The rearrangement links TRBV6-6 to TRBJ2-7; possible D gene TRBD2, 6 bases. CDR3 length equals 14 residues. Germline CDR1 reads MNHNY; CDR2 reads SVGAGI (reference sequence). DNA of the CDR3: TGCGCCAGCGGCCCAACGGGACTCACCTACGAGCAGTACTTC. It yields the protein CASGPTGLTYEQYF.

The V and J genes are TRBV14 and TRBJ1-1; 8 bases line up with TRBD1. Germline CDR1 is SGHDN and CDR2 is FVKESK. V lost 4 bases and J lost 4; bases outside the gene matches: 5. The CDR3 spans 14 residues. DNA for the CDR3: TGTGCCAGCAGCCCAACTACAGGGGGCACTGAAGCTTTCTTT. Translating it yields CASSPTTGGTEAFF.

In this sample, this clone turned up a few times. CDR3 nucleotide sequence: TGTGCCAGCAGCTGGACAGGGAGTACTGAAGCTTTCTTT. It yields the protein CASSWTGSTEAFF. The V gene is TRBV5-4, the J gene TRBJ1-1, with 8 bases lining up with TRBD1. Germline assignment: CDR1 SGHNT and CDR2 YYREEE (reference sequence). This CDR3 has 13 residues. J lost 5 bases, V lost 3 bases, and 3 bases had no gene match.

This clone appeared many times. The chain links TRBV5-4 to TRBJ2-1; 9 nucleotides agree with TRBD1. The V segment lost 4 bases and the J segment 7 bases; nucleotides outside the gene matches: 9. This CDR3 is built from 15 residues. Germline V gives CDR1 SGHNT, CDR2 YYREEE (reference sequence). DNA for the CDR3: TGTGCCAGCAGCCCCTGGGACAGGGAAAAGAATGAGCAGTTCTTC. The encoded protein is CASSPWDREKNEQFF.

This clone showed up just a few times. The V and J genes are TRBV10-2 and TRBJ2-5; D not certain. The J call may not be correct, given that the DNA end is closer to TRBJ2-7. CDR1 is WSHSY and CDR2 is SAAADI in the germline V gene. The CDR3 runs to 14 residues. The CDR3 spells CASSGLTRGHEQYF. The CDR3 coding sequence is TGCGCCAGCAGTGGATTGACCAGAGGCCACGAGCAGTACTTC.

The CDR3 sequence: CASSSLDGSTEAFF. The CDR3 DNA follows: TGTGCCAGTAGTTCTCTGGACGGGAGCACTGAAGCTTTCTTT. The chain combines TRBV19 with TRBJ1-1; the D is unclear. The CDR3 is 14 residues long. CDR1 LNHDA and CDR2 SQIVND come from the germline V gene (reference sequence). Deletions cut 5 bases from V and 4 bases from J, with 14 bases between.

The chain employs TRBV10-3 and TRBJ2-7; TRBD1 matches at 10 bases. V shed 7 bases and J 3 bases; nucleotides not matched to a gene: 27. Germline CDR1 and CDR2: ENHRY and SYGVKD. The CDR3 length is 21 residues. DNA of the CDR3: TGTGCCATCAAGGGCGGGACAGGGGATTGCGTGGCCCTAACAAGGAACTACGAGCAGTACTTC. It encodes CAIKGGTGDCVALTRNYEQYF.

As DNA, the CDR3 is TGTGCCAGCAGCTTAGGACAGACCTCTGGGGCCAACGTCCTGACTTTC. This sequence encodes CASSLGQTSGANVLTF. The chain uses TRBV5-8 and TRBJ2-6; tentative D call: TRBD1 (6 bases). Trimming stripped 2 bases from V and 0 bases from J, with 9 bases between. Germline V CDR1 and CDR2: SGHTS, YDEGEE. The CDR3 sequence is 16 residues long.

The chain recombines TRBV29-1 with TRBJ2-5, with TRBD2 matching 9 bases. With 0 bases clipped from V and 5 bases from J, the junction kept 13 bases outside the gene matches. CDR3 length equals 17 residues. Germline lookup yields CDR1 SQVTM and CDR2 ANQGSEA. CDR3 loop: CSVEDRARAGGGETQYF. In DNA, the CDR3 is TGCAGCGTTGAAGATCGGGCAAGAGCGGGGGGCGGGGAGACCCAGTACTTC.

The J gene is TRBJ1-2, the V gene TRBV5-4; 7 bases match TRBD1. The CDR3 runs 15 residues. Per the germline V gene, CDR1 is SGHNT and CDR2 is YYREEE (reference sequence). V gave up 2 bases and J gave up 8 bases; unmatched junction bases: 12. The CDR3 nucleotides are TGTGCCAGCAGCTTCCAGACAGGGCCCTTTGAGGGCTACACCTTC. It is translated as CASSFQTGPFEGYTF.

The CDR3 DNA is TGTGCCAGCAGCTTAGGGCTAGCGGGGGATACAGATACGCAGTATTTT. Residues: CASSLGLAGDTDTQYF. The chain links TRBV11-2 to TRBJ2-3; TRBD2 aligns across 10 bases. Germline V gene sequence: CDR1 SGHAT, CDR2 FQNNGV. The CDR3 has 16 amino acids. After removal of 1 base from V and 3 bases from J, the junction contained 4 bases not matched to a gene.

The J gene is TRBJ1-4, the V gene TRBV30, with D unclear. CDR1 is GTSNPN, CDR2 SVGIG, per germline (reference sequence). This CDR3 spans 15 amino acids. Trimming shortened V by 1 base and J by 8 bases, and 17 bases separated the two germline ends. As DNA, the CDR3 is TGTGCCTGGAGTGAAGACGACGGGGAAGGGGAAAAACTGTTTTTT. Translated, it gives CAWSEDDGEGEKLFF.

The chain joins TRBV27 to TRBJ1-5; D is unresolved. Trimming removed 8 bases from V and 5 bases from J, with 10 bases in between. The CDR3 has 12 amino acids. Germline V lookup: CDR1 MNHEY, CDR2 SMNVEV (reference sequence). In DNA, the CDR3 is TGTGCCAGCTCCCAAAGAGATCAGCCCCAGCATTTT. This codes for CASSQRDQPQHF.

In DNA, the CDR3 is TGTGCCAGCAGCCGTCTGGCGGGGGCTACTGCCTTCTATGGCTACACCTTC. This sequence encodes CASSRLAGATAFYGYTF. The rearrangement joins TRBV4-2 to TRBJ1-2; D is perhaps TRBD1 (6 bases). Germline CDR1 is LGHNA and CDR2 is YNFKEQ. The CDR3 is 17 amino acids. Trimming removed 4 bases at V and 4 bases at J, with 22 bases between.

This clone appeared a few times. The V gene is TRBV5-5, the J gene TRBJ2-3; D may be TRBD2 (6 bases). Trimming took 3 bases from V and 2 from J, leaving 16 bases between them. The CDR3 runs 16 residues. Germline assignment: CDR1 SGHKS and CDR2 YYEKEE (reference sequence). CDR3 loop: CASSSGLTDYTDTQYF. DNA for the CDR3: TGTGCCAGCAGCTCCGGACTAACAGACTACACAGATACGCAGTATTTT.